This T cell receptor beta chain derives from a study of cytomegalovirus exposure and HLA in healthy donors. This CDR3 has 13 amino acids. Germline CDR1 MNHEY, CDR2 SVGAGI. The V and J ends lost 4 bases and 11 bases respectively, with 14 bases between them. PCR amplification relied on 60 Vbeta primers (plus 13 Jbeta primers). The table came from immunoSEQ multiplex PCR; TCRdb's copy has only in-frame clones and leaves some out. The sample has 200,000 to 250,000 clones, roughly 82% seen once. J is TRBJ1-4 and V is TRBV6-5; D is undetermined. The TCR sequence derives from a woman between 40 and 55 years old in good health and CMV-seropositive. Sequencing was carried out using PBMCs. The CDR3 region has the DNA TGTGCCAGCAGTTCCTATCGAGGTGGCAAACTGTTTTTT. It encodes CASSSYRGGKLFF.